This entry is about one T cell receptor beta chain. This sample was taken from a study of OX40 agonist ivuxolimab in advanced cancers. V gave up 4 bases and J gave up 6 bases; unmatched junction bases: 11. The CDR3 is made up of 15 amino acids. Germline V gives CDR1 MNHNS, CDR2 SASEGT. Assay: immunoSEQ multiplex PCR; the TCRdb copy retains only in-frame clones and omits some. The sample includes 65,000 to 80,000 clones, roughly 85% seen only once; the top ten take about 1.9%. The sample here was CD4+ or CD8+ T cells sorted from blood, taken in a trial of the OX40 agonist ivuxolimab. The receptor comes from an adult with an advanced solid tumor such as melanoma, head and neck, liver or kidney cancer. V and J are TRBV6-1 and TRBJ1-1; TRBD1 matches 7 bases. The CDR3 DNA sequence: TGTGCCAGCAGTGCAATACAGGGGATGAGGGCTGAAGCTTTCTTT. Residues: CASSAIQGMRAEAFF.